This T cell receptor beta chain was sequenced during a study of beta chain features in type 1 diabetes. Study-wide points: Insertion counts at VDJ junctions were lower in type 1 diabetes patients, who also showed more deletions there. TCRB CDR3 length was moderately but significantly reduced in all four CD4+ subsets of Type 1 diabetes patients.

Investigators reverse transcribed all isolated RNA, so they sequenced expressed TCRB transcripts. Clones were read by immunoSEQ multiplex PCR, and TCRdb kept only the in-frame ones, dropping some. This table has some 700,000 clones, 13% appearing once. Germline V CDR1 and CDR2: GTSNPN, SVGIG (reference sequence). This CDR3 region has 12 residues. V lost 0 bases and J lost 10, with 10 bases in between. In regard to this clone: As yet, its antigen is unknown.

V usage is TRBV30 and J usage is TRBJ1-3; D ambiguous. Sequences were obtained from naive CD4+ T cells from blood. This TCR came from a man between 18 and 35 years old with type 1 diabetes. CDR3 amino acids: CAWSVVTGTIYF. CDR3 coding DNA: TGTGCCTGGAGTGTAGTTACTGGGACCATATATTTT. Full variable domain (remainder filled in from reference TRBV30 and TRBJ1-3): SQTIHQWPATLVQPVGSPLSLECTVEGTSNPNLYWYRQAAGRGLQLLFYSVGIGQISSEVPQNLSASRPQDRQFILSSKKLLLSDSGFYLCAWSVVTGTIYFGEGSWLTVV.